The next 25 T cell receptor beta chains were all read from a single sample in a study of blood T cell repertoires in COVID-19 (dated by TCRdb to 2019 to 2021). Libraries were made using the immunoSEQ multiplex PCR assay. TCRdb obtained this table from immuneACCESS and retained in-frame rearrangements with V and J assigned. These tables miss some clones; where compared with another copy, unresolved V genes account for less than half of the shortfall, and the remainder is unexplained. This sample holds roughly 400,000 clones; approximately 87% were observed only once. The ten top clones hold about 10% of the sample. Sample: PBMCs or T cells enriched from blood (not recorded which). Receptor source: a woman in her 50s who had recovered from COVID-19.

This clone appeared a single time. The chain combines TRBV14 with TRBJ2-1, with TRBD1 as a possible D gene (6 bases). In germline, CDR1 is SGHDN, CDR2 FVKESK. The CDR3 covers 14 residues. Trimming removed 4 bases from V and 2 bases from J, with 9 bases in between. The CDR3: CASSLRTAYNEQFF. Here the CDR3 DNA reads TGTGCCAGCAGCCTTAGGACAGCCTACAATGAGCAGTTCTTC.

The gene calls are TRBV6-5 and TRBJ1-1, with 7 bases that match TRBD1. This CDR3 region has 14 residues. CDR1 and CDR2 (germline): MNHEY, SVGAGI. The junction had 6 bases not matched to a gene; V was cut back by 6 bases and J by 2 bases. The CDR3 DNA sequence: TGTGCCAGCAGGCCGACAGGGAGAAACACTGAAGCTTTCTTT. It encodes CASRPTGRNTEAFF.

The rearrangement links TRBV30 to TRBJ1-3; D is ambiguous. The CDR3 covers 15 residues. Germline values: CDR1 GTSNPN, CDR2 SVGIG (reference sequence). V was clipped by 5 bases and J by 3 bases, with 17 bases between them. CDR3 loop: CAWSGGILGGNTIYF. In DNA, the CDR3 is TGTGCCTGGTCCGGAGGAATACTCGGTGGAAACACCATATATTTT.

DNA for the CDR3: TGCGCCAGCAGACTCAACTCACAGGGTAAAACCATATATTTT. It specifies CASRLNSQGKTIYF. The rearrangement links TRBV4-3 to TRBJ1-3; possibly TRBD1 for D (6 bases). Trimming left V 6 bases short and J 10 bases short, with 19 bases between. Germline CDR1 reads LGHNA; CDR2 reads YSLEER. The CDR3 totals 14 residues.

The chain combines TRBV28 with TRBJ1-6; D uncertain. The CDR3 runs to 15 residues. Germline loops: CDR1 MDHEN, CDR2 SYDVKM. Trimming removed 7 bases at V and 0 bases at J, with 10 bases between. The CDR3 loop reads CASTPSSSYNSPLHF. The CDR3, as DNA: TGTGCCAGCACCCCTTCTAGCTCCTATAATTCACCCCTCCACTTT.

There are a few counts of this clone. This rearrangement joins TRBV2 to TRBJ1-4; weak D call: TRBD1 (5 bases). CDR3 length equals 15 residues. Germline assignment: CDR1 SNHLY and CDR2 FYNNEI. With 2 bases removed from V and 7 bases from J, the gap between germline ends came to 14 bases. DNA for the CDR3: TGTGCCAGCAGTGAAAACCAGGGAATCAGTGAAAAACTGTTTTTT. The encoded protein is CASSENQGISEKLFF.

The table lists this clone with a count of one. The DNA of the CDR3 is TGTGCCAGCGGGGGGGGCCCGGCAGATACGCAGTATTTT. Protein product: CASGGGPADTQYF. V usage is TRBV7-9 and J usage is TRBJ2-3; a possible D gene is TRBD2 (7 bases). CDR1 is SEHNR and CDR2 is FQNEAQ in the germline V gene (reference sequence). The V gene lost 8 bases and the J gene lost 4 bases, with 13 bases spanning the gap. The CDR3 extends over 13 amino acids.

V is TRBV7-2 and J is TRBJ1-4; 10 positions match TRBD1. V shed 3 bases, J shed 11 bases, and the junction held 6 bases outside the gene matches. The CDR3 contains 14 residues. Germline assignment: CDR1 SGHTA and CDR2 FQGNSA. The CDR3 nucleotides read TGTGCCAGCAGCTTTGGGACAGGGGAGGGTAAACTGTTTTTT. It is translated as CASSFGTGEGKLFF. Filled out from reference TRBV7-2 and TRBJ1-4, the complete variable domain reads GAGVSQSPSNKVTEKGKDVELRCDPISGHTALYWYRQSLGQGLEFLIYFQGNSAPDKSGLPSDRFSAERTGGSVSTLTIQRTQQEDSAVYLCASSFGTGEGKLFFGSGTQLSVL.

The gene calls are TRBV29-1 and TRBJ1-1; D not resolved. The CDR3 runs 11 residues. Germline loops: CDR1 SQVTM, CDR2 ANQGSEA. Trimming cost V 4 bases and J 6 bases, with 9 bases left between them. The chain's CDR3 is CSVADSSEAFF. Here the CDR3 DNA reads TGCAGCGTTGCTGACTCGTCTGAAGCTTTCTTT.

The rearrangement uses TRBV18 and TRBJ1-1, with 7 bases identical to TRBD1. V lost 3 bases to trimming and J lost 4 bases; unmatched junction nucleotides: 8. The CDR3 runs 15 residues. Per the germline V gene, CDR1 is KGHSH and CDR2 is LQKENI. CDR3 amino acids: CASSPTQQGSTEAFF. Here the CDR3 DNA reads TGTGCCAGCTCACCGACCCAACAGGGGAGCACTGAAGCTTTCTTT.

The rearrangement joins TRBV15 to TRBJ1-4; 8 bases fit TRBD1. This CDR3 comprises 14 residues. Trimming at V came to 3 bases and at J to 8 bases, leaving 5 bases not matched to a gene. Looked up from germline, CDR1 is LNHNV and CDR2 is YYDKDF (reference sequence). CDR3 nucleotides: TGTGCCACCAGCAGGACAGGGGACAAGGAAAAACTGTTTTTT. Amino acid sequence: CATSRTGDKEKLFF.

V usage is TRBV10-1 and J usage is TRBJ1-4; possible D gene TRBD1, 5 bases. In germline, CDR1 is WNHNN, CDR2 SYGVQD (reference sequence). CDR3 length: 13 residues. The V end was cut by 8 bases, the J end by 1 base, with 8 bases between. CDR3 sequence reads: CASQGGTNEKLFF. CDR3 sequence (DNA): TGCGCCAGCCAGGGTGGAACTAATGAAAAACTGTTTTTT.

V usage is TRBV9 and J usage is TRBJ2-7; 7 nucleotides match TRBD1. Germline-derived CDR1 and CDR2 are SGDLS and YYNGEE. V trimming: 4 bases; J trimming: 5 bases; junction bases outside the gene matches: 6. The CDR3 consists of 13 residues. The CDR3 loop reads CASSLGQVDEQYF. CDR3 nucleotide sequence: TGTGCCAGCAGCCTAGGACAGGTTGACGAGCAGTACTTC. The variable domain in full, completed from reference TRBV9 and TRBJ2-7, reads DSGVTQTPKHLITATGQRVTLRCSPRSGDLSVYWYQQSLDQGLQFLIQYYNGEERAKGNILERFSAQQFPDLHSELNLSSLELGDSALYFCASSLGQVDEQYFGPGTRLTVT.

The chain recombines TRBV9 with TRBJ1-2; D is unresolved. The germline V gene has CDR1 SGDLS and CDR2 YYNGEE. The CDR3 has 16 residues. Trimming removed 3 bases at V and 0 bases at J, with 15 bases between. Here the CDR3 reads CASSGSKERANYGYTF. CDR3 coding DNA: TGTGCCAGCAGCGGCTCCAAGGAGAGAGCTAACTATGGCTACACCTTC. Together with reference TRBV9 and TRBJ1-2, the CDR3 gives the full variable domain: DSGVTQTPKHLITATGQRVTLRCSPRSGDLSVYWYQQSLDQGLQFLIQYYNGEERAKGNILERFSAQQFPDLHSELNLSSLELGDSALYFCASSGSKERANYGYTFGSGTRLTVV.

This sequence joins TRBV27 and TRBJ1-1, with a tentative D call TRBD1 (5 bases). This CDR3 spans 13 amino acids. The germline CDR1 and CDR2 sequences are MNHEY and SMNVEV (reference sequence). Deletions cut 3 bases from V and 5 bases from J, with 10 bases between. The CDR3 region has the DNA TGTGCCAGCAGTTTTGGGGCCGGGACTGAAGCTTTCTTT. As protein: CASSFGAGTEAFF.

The V and J genes are TRBV3-1 (or the pseudogene TRBV3-2) and TRBJ1-3; D gene unclear. The CDR3 runs 14 residues. V dropped 4 bases and J dropped 1 base, with 8 bases sitting between them. Germline CDR1 and CDR2: LGHDT and YNNKEL (reference sequence). The CDR3 nucleotides are TGTGCCAGCAGCCGCCGGGGTTCTGGAAACACCATATATTTT. It codes for CASSRRGSGNTIYF.

This chain joins TRBV5-1 and TRBJ1-5; 9 bases match TRBD1. J gave up 6 bases and V 4 bases, and 5 bases lay outside the gene matches. CDR3 length: 14 residues. The germline V gene has CDR1 SGHRS and CDR2 YFSETQ. The CDR3 spells CASSTGTGTQPQHF. The CDR3, as DNA: TGCGCCAGCAGCACCGGGACAGGGACTCAGCCCCAGCATTTT.

The chain recombines TRBV9 with TRBJ2-7; TRBD1 matches at 8 bases. The CDR3 loop spans 15 amino acids. From germline, CDR1 is SGDLS and CDR2 YYNGEE. The V segment lost 0 bases and the J segment 2 bases; nucleotides outside the gene matches: 4. The CDR3 protein is CASSVEGTGPYEQYF. DNA for the CDR3: TGTGCCAGCAGCGTAGAGGGGACAGGTCCCTACGAGCAGTACTTC. The full variable domain, completed using reference TRBV9 and TRBJ2-7, is DSGVTQTPKHLITATGQRVTLRCSPRSGDLSVYWYQQSLDQGLQFLIQYYNGEERAKGNILERFSAQQFPDLHSELNLSSLELGDSALYFCASSVEGTGPYEQYFGPGTRLTVT.

The chain is built from TRBV27 and TRBJ2-7, with a weak D call TRBD2 (7 bases). V was clipped by 4 bases and J by 0 bases, with 16 bases between them. The germline CDR1 and CDR2 sequences are MNHEY and SMNVEV (reference sequence). The length of the CDR3 is 16 residues. Here the CDR3 reads CASSSPRGLSSYEQYF. The CDR3 nucleotides read TGTGCCAGCAGTTCACCGCGGGGGCTCAGCTCCTACGAGCAGTACTTC.

The CDR3 DNA is TGTGCCAGCAGTGATTTTACCTACGAGCAGTACTTC. Residues: CASSDFTYEQYF. The chain carries TRBV25-1 and TRBJ2-7; D is undetermined. With 3 bases removed from V and 2 bases from J, the gap between germline ends came to 5 bases. Germline-derived CDR1 and CDR2 are MGHDK and SYGVNS. The CDR3 totals 12 residues.

The chain employs TRBV28 and TRBJ2-1; 11 nucleotides align to TRBD2. The CDR3 covers 16 residues. Looked up from germline, CDR1 is MDHEN and CDR2 is SYDVKM. V shed 6 bases and J 9 bases; nucleotides not matched to a gene: 13. The DNA for the CDR3 is TGTGCCAGCAGAGACTCAATAGCGGGGGGGTTTAGTGAGCAGTTCTTC. Translation gives CASRDSIAGGFSEQFF.

V gene TRBV7-9 combines with J gene TRBJ1-2, with D tentatively TRBD1 (6 bases). Germline values: CDR1 SEHNR, CDR2 FQNEAQ (reference sequence). This CDR3 comprises 12 residues. V was pared by 5 bases and J by 11 bases, with 15 bases between. CDR3: CASSQTQGRYTF. The CDR3 DNA sequence: TGTGCCAGCAGCCAGACACAGGGCCGGTACACCTTC.

In its sample, this clone was seen a few times. The gene calls are TRBV7-3 and TRBJ2-2, with D hard to call. Germline V gene lookup returns CDR1 SGHTA and CDR2 FQGTGA. The V end was cut by 1 base, the J end by 1 base, with 16 bases between. The CDR3 is 18 residues long. The CDR3 protein is CASSLRPGGVGNTGELFF. CDR3 DNA sequence: TGTGCCAGCAGCTTAAGGCCTGGTGGAGTTGGGAACACCGGGGAGCTGTTTTTT.

This clone has a handful of counts. The chain uses TRBV6-5 and TRBJ2-7; D possibly corresponds to TRBD1 (6 bases). This CDR3 contains 13 residues. Trimming shortened V by 6 bases and J by 3 bases, and 12 bases separated the two germline ends. Per the germline V gene, CDR1 is MNHEY and CDR2 is SVGAGI. DNA for the CDR3: TGTGCCAGCAGGGCAGGGGCTGACTACGAGCAGTACTTC. It codes for CASRAGADYEQYF.

The V call is TRBV6-5, the J call TRBJ2-5; D is perhaps TRBD2 (6 bases). Trimming shortened V by 9 bases and J by 7 bases, and 21 bases separated the two germline ends. Germline V gives CDR1 MNHEY, CDR2 SVGAGI. This CDR3 comprises 14 residues. CDR3 residues: CASRDGRPMGTQYF. DNA of the CDR3: TGTGCCAGTAGGGACGGGAGACCGATGGGGACCCAGTACTTC.